The 2 T cell receptor beta chains below all came from one sample that was sequenced in a study of T cell changes during pregnancy in multiple sclerosis. Method: immunoSEQ multiplex PCR; TCRdb's copy keeps in-frame clones and lacks some. This table has some 100,000 clones, around nine tenths appearing once. The sample in question was peripheral blood, obtained in the second trimester of pregnancy. The receptors here all came from a female donor with multiple sclerosis, enrolled in a pregnancy study.

The count of this clone is one. The chain uses TRBV19 and TRBJ1-5; D is unresolved. V was shortened by 0 bases and J by 2 bases, with 8 bases between the two germline ends. The CDR3 spans 15 residues. Germline loops: CDR1 LNHDA, CDR2 SQIVND (reference sequence). CDR3 sequence reads: CASSIEGARNQPQHF. The CDR3 DNA is TGTGCCAGTAGTATAGAGGGAGCTCGCAATCAGCCCCAGCATTTT. Full variable domain (remainder filled in from reference TRBV19 and TRBJ1-5): DGGITQSPKYLFRKEGQNVTLSCEQNLNHDAMYWYRQDPGQGLRLIYYSQIVNDFQKGDIAEGYSVSREKKESFPLTVTSAQKNPTAFYLCASSIEGARNQPQHFGDGTRLSIL.

This chain uses TRBV5-4 with TRBJ2-7; 10 nucleotides align to TRBD1. Losses at the gene ends were 4 bases for V and 3 bases for J; bases not matched to a gene: 4. The CDR3 has 14 amino acids. Germline CDR1 and CDR2: SGHNT and YYREEE (reference sequence). CDR3 region: CASSIGTGVYEQYF. Here the CDR3 DNA reads TGTGCCAGCAGCATCGGGACAGGGGTCTACGAGCAGTACTTC. The entire variable domain, with the rest obtained from reference TRBV5-4 and TRBJ2-7, is as follows: ETGVTQSPTHLIKTRGQQVTLRCSSQSGHNTVSWYQQALGQGPQFIFQYYREEENGRGNFPPRFSGLQFPNYSSELNVNALELDDSALYLCASSIGTGVYEQYFGPGTRLTVT.